The 28 T cell receptor beta chains below were found in one sample sequenced in a study of OX40 agonist ivuxolimab in advanced cancers. Only in-frame clones appear in the TCRdb table, and some are missing; sequencing was by immunoSEQ multiplex PCR. The sample consists of approximately 80,000 clones, about 91% of them appearing once. This sample comprised CD4+ or CD8+ T cells sorted from blood, obtained in a trial of the OX40 agonist ivuxolimab. The source is an adult with an advanced solid tumor such as melanoma, head and neck, liver or kidney cancer.

The V gene is TRBV4-1, the J gene TRBJ1-1, with D tentatively TRBD1 (5 bases). The CDR3 is 14 residues long. Looked up from germline, CDR1 is MGHRA and CDR2 is YSYEKL. The V end was cut by 4 bases, the J end by 0 bases, with 9 bases between. The CDR3: CASSPTDMNTEAFF. CDR3 bases: TGCGCCAGCAGCCCGACAGATATGAACACTGAAGCTTTCTTT.

A word on this clone: An end of the junction does not agree with germline; a read error may underlie this. The chain links TRBV18 to TRBJ2-4; D is tentatively TRBD1 or TRBD2 (5 bases each). The CDR3 is 16 residues long. Germline CDR1 KGHSH, CDR2 LQKENI. This chain's CDR3 is CASTPQGEMAKNIQYF. The CDR3 nucleotides read TGTGCCAGCACACCCCAAGGGGAGATGGCCAAAAACATTCAGTACTTC.

The rearrangement uses TRBV29-1 and TRBJ2-3; D is ambiguous. V was clipped by 5 bases and J by 0 bases, with 12 bases between them. CDR1 and CDR2 from the germline V gene are SQVTM and ANQGSEA. The CDR3 is 14 amino acids. CDR3 in amino acids: CSVTSYYSTDTQYF. CDR3 nucleotide sequence: TGCAGCGTTACCAGCTACTATAGCACAGATACGCAGTATTTT.

This rearrangement joins TRBV28 to TRBJ2-4; no clear D. Per germline, CDR1 MDHEN and CDR2 SYDVKM. The germline V and J ends were trimmed by 6 bases and 4 bases, with 13 bases remaining between them. The CDR3 covers 14 residues. The CDR3 nucleotides read TGTGCCAGCAGATCCGACGGGTCTAAAAACATTCAGTACTTC. Amino acids: CASRSDGSKNIQYF.

J is TRBJ1-3 and V is TRBV28; 9 nucleotides agree with TRBD1. Losses at the gene ends were 5 bases for V and 4 bases for J; bases not matched to a gene: 6. Germline V gene data show CDR1 as MDHEN and CDR2 as SYDVKM. The length of the CDR3 is 15 residues. The CDR3 DNA reads TGTGCCAGCAGTCCCCCCGGGACAGGGGGAAACACCATATATTTT. Protein: CASSPPGTGGNTIYF. Full variable domain (outside the CDR3, taken from reference TRBV28 and TRBJ1-3): DVKVTQSSRYLVKRTGEKVFLECVQDMDHENMFWYRQDPGLGLRLIYFSYDVKMKEKGDIPEGYSVSREKKERFSLILESASTNQTSMYLCASSPPGTGGNTIYFGEGSWLTVV.

The chain couples TRBV5-1 to TRBJ1-3; 11 bases align to TRBD1. The CDR3 is made up of 15 amino acids. Germline CDR1 and CDR2: SGHRS and YFSETQ. V trimming: 4 bases; J trimming: 8 bases; junction bases outside the gene matches: 8. The CDR3 loop is CASSIAGTGGDTIYF. Written as DNA, the CDR3 is TGCGCCAGCAGCATCGCCGGGACAGGGGGGGACACCATATATTTT.

The chain combines TRBV7-9 with TRBJ1-2; D not certain. CDR1 is SEHNR, CDR2 FQNEAQ, per germline (reference sequence). The V and J ends lost 1 base and 8 bases respectively, with 14 bases between them. The CDR3 extends over 14 amino acids. The DNA of the CDR3 is TGTGCCAGCAGCTTAGATGTGGGAGGCGTGGGCTACACCTTC. It codes for CASSLDVGGVGYTF.

The rearrangement joins TRBV28 to TRBJ1-2, with TRBD1 matching over 9 bases. The CDR3 runs 15 residues. Germline lookup yields CDR1 MDHEN and CDR2 SYDVKM. The ends lost 2 bases at V and 5 bases at J; junction bases unmatched: 6. The CDR3 DNA is TGTGCCAGCAGTTTAGAGGGGACAGGGCGGTATGGCTACACCTTC. Its protein is CASSLEGTGRYGYTF.

The CDR3 nucleotides are TGTGCCACCTCGGGAGTCCGAGCGAAGTACTTC. Amino acids: CATSGVRAKYF. The rearrangement links TRBV27 to TRBJ2-7; a weak D match, TRBD2 (6 bases). CDR3 length: 11 residues. Germline CDR1 reads MNHEY; CDR2 reads SMNVEV (reference sequence). V was shortened by 10 bases and J by 11 bases, with 18 bases between the two germline ends.

The chain is built from TRBV5-1 and TRBJ2-1; 9 bases map to TRBD2. This CDR3 has 17 residues. V lost 0 bases, J lost 4 bases, and 8 bases stayed unmatched. Looked up from germline, CDR1 is SGHRS and CDR2 is YFSETQ. The CDR3 spells CASSLVSGSIVYNEQFF. The CDR3 nucleotides are TGCGCCAGCAGCTTGGTTAGCGGGAGTATAGTTTACAATGAGCAGTTCTTC.

The CDR3 spells CASSLSLTLLRGVDTQYF. The CDR3 DNA follows: TGTGCCAGCAGTTTATCCCTCACACTATTAAGAGGGGTAGATACGCAGTATTTT. The gene calls are TRBV28 and TRBJ2-3; D may match TRBD1 or TRBD2 (5 bases each). Germline V gives CDR1 MDHEN, CDR2 SYDVKM. This CDR3 has 18 amino acids. The V end was cut by 1 base, the J end by 5 bases, with 22 bases between.

The gene calls are TRBV5-6 and TRBJ2-5, with TRBD2 identical over 8 bases. The CDR3 covers 14 residues. Germline trimming cut 5 bases from V and 2 bases from J; bases unmatched to any gene: 5. Germline V gene sequence: CDR1 SGHDT, CDR2 YYEEEE. CDR3 DNA sequence: TGTGCCAGCAGTCCCCCGGGGGGGCAAGAGACCCAGTACTTC. Encoded protein: CASSPPGGQETQYF.

The rearrangement uses TRBV7-9 and TRBJ2-7, with 9 bases aligning to TRBD2. The germline gives CDR1 SEHNR, CDR2 FQNEAQ (reference sequence). Germline trimming cut 5 bases from V and 5 bases from J; bases unmatched to any gene: 13. This CDR3 spans 16 amino acids. The CDR3 region is CASSRGSGTSFHEQYF. DNA for the CDR3: TGTGCCAGCAGCCGGGGCTCTGGGACTAGCTTCCACGAGCAGTACTTC.

V usage is TRBV5-1 and J usage is TRBJ1-2, with D hard to call. Trimming cost V 4 bases and J 2 bases, with 9 bases left between them. This CDR3 spans 13 amino acids. Germline CDR1 is SGHRS and CDR2 is YFSETQ. The CDR3 is CASSLQRNYGYTF. Written as DNA, the CDR3 is TGCGCCAGCAGCCTCCAAAGAAACTATGGCTACACCTTC.

The chain has TRBV11-3 and TRBJ2-5; perhaps TRBD1 as D (6 bases). From germline, CDR1 is SGHNT and CDR2 YENEEA. CDR3 length: 13 amino acids. V lost 5 bases and J lost 4, with 11 bases in between. DNA of the CDR3: TGTGCCAGCAGCGCAGGGGACGTAGAGACCCAGTACTTC. Its protein is CASSAGDVETQYF.

The V call is TRBV5-1, the J call TRBJ2-5, with D maybe TRBD2 (6 bases). Trimming shortened V by 4 bases and J by 7 bases, and 11 bases separated the two germline ends. This CDR3 region has 12 residues. Germline values: CDR1 SGHRS, CDR2 YFSETQ. CDR3 in amino acids: CASSPEEGTQYF. The CDR3 nucleotides read TGCGCCAGCAGCCCTGAGGAGGGGACCCAGTACTTC.

This rearrangement joins TRBV25-1 to TRBJ1-5, with 7 bases identical to TRBD1. Germline V gene lookup returns CDR1 MGHDK and CDR2 SYGVNS. This CDR3 region has 12 residues. The ends lost 5 bases at V and 9 bases at J; junction bases unmatched: 4. CDR3 nucleotides: TGTGCCAGCAGTCGACAGGGCGGGCCCCAGCATTTT. Protein: CASSRQGGPQHF.

The chain has TRBV5-8 and TRBJ2-1; a possible D gene is TRBD2 (5 bases). Germline V lookup: CDR1 SGHTS, CDR2 YDEGEE. The CDR3 length is 18 residues. With 0 bases removed from V and 1 base from J, the gap between germline ends came to 17 bases. The CDR3 DNA reads TGTGCCAGCAGCTTGGTGGGTGGCGCGAGGGTTTCCTACAATGAGCAGTTCTTC. This codes for CASSLVGGARVSYNEQFF. The whole variable domain, filled in from reference TRBV5-8 and TRBJ2-1, reads EAGVTQSPTHLIKTRGQQATLRCSPISGHTSVYWYQQALGLGLQFLLWYDEGEERNRGNFPPRFSGRQFPNYSSELNVNALELEDSALYLCASSLVGGARVSYNEQFFGPGTRLTVL.

V and J are TRBV5-4 and TRBJ2-5, with 7 bases lining up with TRBD2. The ends lost 4 bases at V and 4 bases at J; junction bases unmatched: 10. Germline values: CDR1 SGHNT, CDR2 YYREEE (reference sequence). CDR3 length: 15 residues. The CDR3 region has the DNA TGTGCCAGCAGCAGGTGGGGGGGATCGGGAGAGACCCAGTACTTC. Translation gives CASSRWGGSGETQYF.

V is TRBV21-1 and J is TRBJ1-5. TRBV21-1 is recorded as a pseudogene. The CDR3 is 16 amino acids. CDR3 coding DNA: TGTGCCAGCAGCAAAGCCCCCATTCCGGGCGGTCAGCCCCAGCATTTT. The encoded protein is CASSKAPIPGGQPQHF.

V gene TRBV9 combines with J gene TRBJ2-5, with D perhaps matching TRBD2 (6 bases). The CDR3 totals 16 residues. Germline loops: CDR1 SGDLS, CDR2 YYNGEE. The ends were cut back, 0 bases at V and 5 bases at J, with 17 bases in the middle. The DNA for the CDR3 is TGTGCCAGCAGCGTAGTCGAAGGACTACCTACGGAGACCCAGTACTTC. As protein: CASSVVEGLPTETQYF.

This rearrangement joins TRBV15 to TRBJ2-2; the match to TRBD2 covers 11 bases. The CDR3 length is 19 residues. CDR1 and CDR2 from the germline V gene are LNHNV and YYDKDF (reference sequence). The ends lost 3 bases at V and 7 bases at J; junction bases unmatched: 16. The CDR3 DNA sequence: TGTGCCACCAGCAGGGTTGTCTTCCTAGCGGGAGGCGGAGGCGGGGAGCTGTTTTTT. Translating it yields CATSRVVFLAGGGGGELFF.

The V and J genes are TRBV19 and TRBJ2-7; 8 bases are shared with TRBD1. Germline CDR1 LNHDA, CDR2 SQIVND (reference sequence). V lost 5 bases and J lost 4; bases outside the gene matches: 19. CDR3 size: 18 residues. The CDR3 bases are TGTGCCAGTAGTCGGTCGCAGGGGGCGCGAGCGCTTTCTTACGAGCAGTACTTC. It translates to CASSRSQGARALSYEQYF.

This rearrangement joins TRBV19 to TRBJ1-3, with no clear D. The germline CDR1 and CDR2 sequences are LNHDA and SQIVND (reference sequence). V lost 5 bases and J 2 bases, leaving 7 bases between the germline ends. The CDR3 length is 13 residues. CDR3 sequence: CASSFQAGNTIYF. In nucleotides, the CDR3 is TGTGCCAGTAGTTTTCAGGCTGGAAACACCATATATTTT.

The chain combines TRBV6-6 with TRBJ1-1; possible D gene TRBD1, 6 bases. The CDR3 has 14 amino acids. From germline, CDR1 is MNHNY and CDR2 SVGAGI (reference sequence). Trimming cost V 2 bases and J 4 bases, with 11 bases left between them. CDR3 sequence (DNA): TGTGCCAGCAGTTACCTACAGGGTAGCACTGAAGCTTTCTTT. It encodes CASSYLQGSTEAFF.

The chain uses TRBV2 and TRBJ2-1; possible D gene TRBD1, 6 bases. Germline lookup yields CDR1 SNHLY and CDR2 FYNNEI. The CDR3 extends over 15 amino acids. Trimming took 7 bases from V and 2 from J, leaving 15 bases between them. The DNA of the CDR3 is TGTGCCAGCAATCTCGCAGGGGCGACCTACAATGAGCAGTTCTTC. This sequence encodes CASNLAGATYNEQFF.

The chain employs TRBV15 and TRBJ2-7; tentatively, D is TRBD2 (5 bases). From germline, CDR1 is LNHNV and CDR2 YYDKDF (reference sequence). The germline V and J ends were trimmed by 0 bases and 6 bases, with 9 bases remaining between them. The CDR3 length is 13 residues. The CDR3 reads CATSRDGVGEQYF. DNA for the CDR3: TGTGCCACCAGCAGAGACGGGGTGGGCGAGCAGTACTTC.

CDR3 protein: CASPRAEKETQYF. The CDR3 nucleotides are TGCGCCAGCCCACGGGCAGAAAAAGAGACCCAGTACTTC. The J gene is TRBJ2-5, the V gene TRBV5-1; D is uncertain. CDR3 length equals 13 residues. Per the germline V gene, CDR1 is SGHRS and CDR2 is YFSETQ. V lost 7 bases, J lost 3 bases, and 13 bases lay in between.